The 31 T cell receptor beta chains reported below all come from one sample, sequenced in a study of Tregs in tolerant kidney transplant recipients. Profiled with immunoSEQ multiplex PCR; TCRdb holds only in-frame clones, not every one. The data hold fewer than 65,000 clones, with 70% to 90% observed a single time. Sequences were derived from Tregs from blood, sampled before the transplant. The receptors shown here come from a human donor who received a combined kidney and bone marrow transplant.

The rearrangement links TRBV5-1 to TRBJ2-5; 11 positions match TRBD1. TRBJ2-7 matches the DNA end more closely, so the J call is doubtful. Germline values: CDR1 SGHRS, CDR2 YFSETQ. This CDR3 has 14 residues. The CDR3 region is CASSLVGQGGEQYF. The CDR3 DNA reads TGCGCCAGCAGCTTGGTGGGACAGGGGGGCGAGCAGTACTTC.

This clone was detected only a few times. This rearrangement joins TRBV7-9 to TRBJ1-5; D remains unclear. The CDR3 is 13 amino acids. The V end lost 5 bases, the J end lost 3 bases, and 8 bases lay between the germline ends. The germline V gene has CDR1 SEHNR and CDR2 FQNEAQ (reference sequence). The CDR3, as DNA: TGTGCCAGCAGCCTCGGGCTCAATCAGCCCCAGCATTTT. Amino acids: CASSLGLNQPQHF.

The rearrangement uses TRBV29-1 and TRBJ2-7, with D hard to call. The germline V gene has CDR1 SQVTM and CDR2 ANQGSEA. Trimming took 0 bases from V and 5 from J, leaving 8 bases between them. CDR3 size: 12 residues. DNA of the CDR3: TGCAGCGTTGAAGATAATGGAGACGAGCAGTACTTC. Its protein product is CSVEDNGDEQYF.

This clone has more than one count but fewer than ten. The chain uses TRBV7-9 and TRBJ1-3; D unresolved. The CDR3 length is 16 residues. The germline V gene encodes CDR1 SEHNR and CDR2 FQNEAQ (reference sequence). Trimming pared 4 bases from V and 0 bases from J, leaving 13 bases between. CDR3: CASSWKDGSSGNTIYF. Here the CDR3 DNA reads TGTGCCAGCAGCTGGAAGGACGGCTCCTCTGGAAACACCATATATTTT.

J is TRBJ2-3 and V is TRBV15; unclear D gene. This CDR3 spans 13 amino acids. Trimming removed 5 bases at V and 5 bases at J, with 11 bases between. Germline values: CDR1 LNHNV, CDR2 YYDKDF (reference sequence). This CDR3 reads CATSSRPGDTQYF. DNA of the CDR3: TGTGCCACCAGCTCAAGGCCCGGAGATACGCAGTATTTT.

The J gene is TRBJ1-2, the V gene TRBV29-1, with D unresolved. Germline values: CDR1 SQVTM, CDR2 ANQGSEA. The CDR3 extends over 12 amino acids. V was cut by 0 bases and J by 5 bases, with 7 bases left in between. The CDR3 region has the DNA TGCAGCGTTGAAGAGGCAGAATATGGCTACACCTTC. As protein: CSVEEAEYGYTF. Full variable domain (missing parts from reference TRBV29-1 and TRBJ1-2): SAVISQKPSRDICQRGTSLTIQCQVDSQVTMMFWYRQQPGQSLTLIATANQGSEATYESGFVIDKFPISRPNLTFSTLTVSNMSPEDSSIYLCSVEEAEYGYTFGSGTRLTVV.

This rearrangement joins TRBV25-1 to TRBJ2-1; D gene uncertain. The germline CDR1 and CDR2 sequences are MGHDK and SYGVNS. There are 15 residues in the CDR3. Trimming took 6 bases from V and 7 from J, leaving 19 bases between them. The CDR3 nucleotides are TGTGCCAGCAGCCCTGAGGAACCCCTTGGGAATGAGCAGTTCTTC. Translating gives CASSPEEPLGNEQFF.

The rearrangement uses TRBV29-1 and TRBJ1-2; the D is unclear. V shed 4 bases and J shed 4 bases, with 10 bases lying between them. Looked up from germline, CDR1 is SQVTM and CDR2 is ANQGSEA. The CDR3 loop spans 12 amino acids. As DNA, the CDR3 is TGCAGCGTTGGAATGGTCGGCTATGGCTACACCTTC. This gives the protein CSVGMVGYGYTF. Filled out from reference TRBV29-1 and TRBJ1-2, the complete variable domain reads SAVISQKPSRDICQRGTSLTIQCQVDSQVTMMFWYRQQPGQSLTLIATANQGSEATYESGFVIDKFPISRPNLTFSTLTVSNMSPEDSSIYLCSVGMVGYGYTFGSGTRLTVV.

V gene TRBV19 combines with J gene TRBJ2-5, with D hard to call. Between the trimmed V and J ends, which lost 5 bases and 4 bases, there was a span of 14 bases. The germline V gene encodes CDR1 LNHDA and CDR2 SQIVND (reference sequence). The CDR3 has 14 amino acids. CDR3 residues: CASSQPWVAETQYF. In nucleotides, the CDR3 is TGTGCCAGTAGTCAGCCCTGGGTGGCAGAGACCCAGTACTTC.

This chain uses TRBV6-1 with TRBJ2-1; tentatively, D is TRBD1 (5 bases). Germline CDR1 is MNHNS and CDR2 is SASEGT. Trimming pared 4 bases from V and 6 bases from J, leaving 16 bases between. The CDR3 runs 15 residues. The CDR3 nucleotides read TGTGCCAGCAGTGCCCAGACAGACGGATTCAATGAGCAGTTCTTC. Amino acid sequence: CASSAQTDGFNEQFF.

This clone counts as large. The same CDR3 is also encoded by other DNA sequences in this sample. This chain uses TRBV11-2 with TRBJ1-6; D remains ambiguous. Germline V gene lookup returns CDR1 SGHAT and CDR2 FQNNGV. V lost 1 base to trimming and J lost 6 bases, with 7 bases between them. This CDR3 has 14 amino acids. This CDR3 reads CASSLGGLNSPLHF. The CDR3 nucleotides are TGTGCCAGCAGCTTAGGAGGGCTTAATTCACCCCTCCACTTT. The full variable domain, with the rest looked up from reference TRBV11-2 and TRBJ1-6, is EAGVAQSPRYKIIEKRQSVAFWCNPISGHATLYWYQQILGQGPKLLIQFQNNGVVDDSQLPKDRFSAERLKGVDSTLKIQPAKLEDSAVYLCASSLGGLNSPLHFGNGTRLTVT.

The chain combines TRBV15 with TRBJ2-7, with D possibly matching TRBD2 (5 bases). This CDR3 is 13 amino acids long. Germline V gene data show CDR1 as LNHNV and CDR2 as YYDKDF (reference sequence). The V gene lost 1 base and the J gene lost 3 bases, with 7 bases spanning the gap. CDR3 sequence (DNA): TGTGCCACCAGCAGAGGGGAGCACTACGAGCAGTACTTC. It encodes CATSRGEHYEQYF.

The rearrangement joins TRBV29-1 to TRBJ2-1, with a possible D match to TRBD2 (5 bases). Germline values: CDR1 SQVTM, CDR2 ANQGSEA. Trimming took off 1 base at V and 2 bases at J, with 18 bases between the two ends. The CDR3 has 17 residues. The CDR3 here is CSVEGGQTPAPYNEQFF. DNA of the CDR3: TGCAGCGTTGAAGGCGGGCAGACTCCCGCCCCCTACAATGAGCAGTTCTTC.

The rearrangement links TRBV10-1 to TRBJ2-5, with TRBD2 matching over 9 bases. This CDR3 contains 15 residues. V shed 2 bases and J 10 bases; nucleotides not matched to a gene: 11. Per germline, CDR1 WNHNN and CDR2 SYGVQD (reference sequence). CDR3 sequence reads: CASSESRVAGEVQYF. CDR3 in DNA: TGCGCCAGCAGTGAGAGCCGTGTAGCGGGGGAGGTCCAGTACTTC.

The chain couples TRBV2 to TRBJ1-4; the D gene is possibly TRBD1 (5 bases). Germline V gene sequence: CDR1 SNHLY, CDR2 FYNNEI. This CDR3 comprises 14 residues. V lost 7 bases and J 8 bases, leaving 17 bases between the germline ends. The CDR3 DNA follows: TGTGCCAGCATACAGGCAGGAGGGCGCGAAAAACTGTTTTTT. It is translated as CASIQAGGREKLFF.

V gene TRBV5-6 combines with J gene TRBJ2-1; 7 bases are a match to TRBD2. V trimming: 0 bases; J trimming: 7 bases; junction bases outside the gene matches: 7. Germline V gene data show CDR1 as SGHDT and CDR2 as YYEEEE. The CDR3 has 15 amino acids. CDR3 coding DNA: TGTGCCAGCAGCTTGGCCGGGGCGCGGGGGAATGAGCAGTTCTTC. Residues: CASSLAGARGNEQFF. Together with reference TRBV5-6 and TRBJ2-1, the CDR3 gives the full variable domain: DAGVTQSPTHLIKTRGQQVTLRCSPKSGHDTVSWYQQALGQGPQFIFQYYEEEERQRGNFPDRFSGHQFPNYSSELNVNALLLGDSALYLCASSLAGARGNEQFFGPGTRLTVL.

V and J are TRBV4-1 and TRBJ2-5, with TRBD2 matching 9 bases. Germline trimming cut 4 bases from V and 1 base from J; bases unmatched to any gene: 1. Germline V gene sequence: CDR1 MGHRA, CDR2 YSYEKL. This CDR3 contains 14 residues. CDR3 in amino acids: CASSPSGVQETQYF. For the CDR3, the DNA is TGCGCCAGCAGCCCTAGCGGGGTCCAAGAGACCCAGTACTTC.

Here the CDR3 DNA reads TGTGCCAGCGTTGGTACCTATAATTCACCCCTCCACTTT. It codes for CASVGTYNSPLHF. The V call is TRBV2, the J call TRBJ1-6; no reliable D call. Deletions cut 8 bases from V and 2 bases from J, with 7 bases between. This CDR3 is built from 13 residues. Germline V gives CDR1 SNHLY, CDR2 FYNNEI.

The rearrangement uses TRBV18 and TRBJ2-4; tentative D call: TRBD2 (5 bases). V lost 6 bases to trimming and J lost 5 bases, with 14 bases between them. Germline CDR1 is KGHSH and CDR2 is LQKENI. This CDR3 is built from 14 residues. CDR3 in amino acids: CASSPEERQNIQYF. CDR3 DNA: TGTGCCAGCTCCCCCGAGGAGCGGCAAAACATTCAGTACTTC.

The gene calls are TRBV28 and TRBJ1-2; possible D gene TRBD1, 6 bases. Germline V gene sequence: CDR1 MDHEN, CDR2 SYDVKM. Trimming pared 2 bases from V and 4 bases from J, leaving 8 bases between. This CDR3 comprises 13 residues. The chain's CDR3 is CASSLGTSYGYTF. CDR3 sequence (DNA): TGTGCCAGCAGTTTAGGGACAAGCTATGGCTACACCTTC.

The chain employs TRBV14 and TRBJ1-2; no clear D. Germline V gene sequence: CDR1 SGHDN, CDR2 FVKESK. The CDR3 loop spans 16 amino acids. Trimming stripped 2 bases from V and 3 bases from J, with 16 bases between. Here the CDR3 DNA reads TGTGCCAGCAGCCAACTGGCAGGCCAACGGGACTATGGCTACACCTTC. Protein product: CASSQLAGQRDYGYTF. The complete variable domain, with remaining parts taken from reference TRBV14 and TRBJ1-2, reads EAGVTQFPSHSVIEKGQTVTLRCDPISGHDNLYWYRRVMGKEIKFLLHFVKESKQDESGMPNNRFLAERTGGTYSTLKVQPAELEDSGVYFCASSQLAGQRDYGYTFGSGTRLTVV.

CDR3 bases: TGTGCCAGCAGCCAAGTTCGCCAGTCCTACGAGCAGTACTTC. Translated: CASSQVRQSYEQYF. The gene calls are TRBV14 and TRBJ2-7; D gene unclear. Germline CDR1 SGHDN, CDR2 FVKESK. CDR3 length: 14 residues. V shed 1 base and J shed 1 base, with 8 bases lying between them.

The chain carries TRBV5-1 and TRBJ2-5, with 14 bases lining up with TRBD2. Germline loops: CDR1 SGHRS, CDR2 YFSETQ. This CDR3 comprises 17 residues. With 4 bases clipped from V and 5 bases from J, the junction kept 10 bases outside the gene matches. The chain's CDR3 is CASSLGLAGVWAETQYF. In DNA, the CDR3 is TGCGCCAGCAGCCTGGGACTAGCGGGGGTCTGGGCTGAGACCCAGTACTTC.

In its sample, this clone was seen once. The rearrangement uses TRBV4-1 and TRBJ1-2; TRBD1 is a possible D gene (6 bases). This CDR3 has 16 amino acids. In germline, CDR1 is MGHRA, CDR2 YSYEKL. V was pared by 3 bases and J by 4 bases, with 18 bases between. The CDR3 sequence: CASSHPWVQGSYGYTF. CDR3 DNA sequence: TGCGCCAGCAGCCACCCATGGGTGCAGGGGAGCTATGGCTACACCTTC.

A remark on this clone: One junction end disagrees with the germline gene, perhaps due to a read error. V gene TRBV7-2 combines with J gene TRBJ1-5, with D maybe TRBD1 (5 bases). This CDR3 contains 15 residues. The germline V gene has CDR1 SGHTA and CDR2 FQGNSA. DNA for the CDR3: TGTGCCAGCAGCTTAGGGACGGGACTCGATCAGGCCCAGCATTTT. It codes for CASSLGTGLDQAQHF.

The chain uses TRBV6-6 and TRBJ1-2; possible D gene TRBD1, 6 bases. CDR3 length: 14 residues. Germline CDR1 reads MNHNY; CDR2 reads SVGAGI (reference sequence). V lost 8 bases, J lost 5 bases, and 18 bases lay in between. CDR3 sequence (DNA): TGTGCCAGCCACAGGGCCCACCCAGGGTATGGCTACACCTTC. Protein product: CASHRAHPGYGYTF.

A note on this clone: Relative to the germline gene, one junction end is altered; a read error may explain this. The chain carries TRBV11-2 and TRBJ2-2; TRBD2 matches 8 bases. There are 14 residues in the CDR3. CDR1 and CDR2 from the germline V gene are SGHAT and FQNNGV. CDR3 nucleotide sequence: TGTGCCAGCACCTTAAGCGGGAGTAACGGGGAGCTGTTTTTT. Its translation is CASTLSGSNGELFF.

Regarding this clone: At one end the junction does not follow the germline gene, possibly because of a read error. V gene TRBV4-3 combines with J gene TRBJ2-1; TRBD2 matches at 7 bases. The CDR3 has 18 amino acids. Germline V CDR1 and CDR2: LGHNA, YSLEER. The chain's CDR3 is CASSLVPWGVAGQNGQFF. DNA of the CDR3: TGCGCCAGCAGCCTCGTTCCCTGGGGAGTAGCGGGCCAGAATGGGCAGTTCTTC.

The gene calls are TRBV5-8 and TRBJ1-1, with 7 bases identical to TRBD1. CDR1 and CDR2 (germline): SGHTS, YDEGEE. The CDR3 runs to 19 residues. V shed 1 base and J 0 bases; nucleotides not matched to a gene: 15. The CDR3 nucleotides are TGTGCCAGCAGCTTGAGGAGGGGGCGGTGGGTTGGCATGAACACTGAAGCTTTCTTT. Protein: CASSLRRGRWVGMNTEAFF.

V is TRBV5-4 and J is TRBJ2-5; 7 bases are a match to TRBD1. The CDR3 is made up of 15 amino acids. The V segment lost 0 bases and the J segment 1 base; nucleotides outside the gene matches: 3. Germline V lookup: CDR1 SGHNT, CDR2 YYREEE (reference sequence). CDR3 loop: CASSLGQGVQETQYF. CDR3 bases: TGTGCCAGCAGCTTGGGCCAGGGGGTCCAAGAGACCCAGTACTTC.

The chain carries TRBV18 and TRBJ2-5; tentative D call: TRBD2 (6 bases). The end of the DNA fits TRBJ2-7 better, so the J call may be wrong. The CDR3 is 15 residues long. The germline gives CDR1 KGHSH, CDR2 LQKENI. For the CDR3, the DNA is TGTGCCAGCTCCCATACCCCAACCGGGAGCTACGAGCAGTACTTC. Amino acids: CASSHTPTGSYEQYF.